This T cell receptor beta chain stems from a study of blood T cell repertoires in COVID-19. About the research overall: Sites across the United States, Italy and Spain contributed samples from acute and convalescent COVID-19. PBMCs, B-cell-depleted T cells, or T cells were the source of the cDNA or gDNA that made up the material.

In the study's own analysis: How many nucleated cells were present was estimated from reference gene primer amplification. The repertoire was sequenced with immunoSEQ multiplex PCR; TCRdb's copy has only in-frame clones and lacks some. V and J calls and clone size are those listed in that table; D and trimming were worked out from the DNA. The data hold about 100,000 clones, with approximately 84% observed a single time. Germline V lookup: CDR1 SGDLS, CDR2 YYNGEE. There are 13 residues in the CDR3. V lost 4 bases and J 4 bases, leaving 10 bases between the germline ends. The sequencing sample was made of peripheral blood. V gene TRBV9 combines with J gene TRBJ2-3, with D unclear. The source of this sequence is a man in his 60s with acute or convalescent COVID-19. This chain's CDR3 is CASSSLVADTQYF. As DNA, the CDR3 is TGTGCCAGCAGCTCCTTAGTAGCAGATACGCAGTATTTT.